This TCR beta chain came from a study of blood T cell repertoires in COVID-19. As for the study in general: The United States, Italy and Spain were the sources of the acute and convalescent COVID-19 samples. PBMCs, B-cell-depleted T cells, or T cells provided the cDNA or gDNA that made up the material.

Profiled with immunoSEQ multiplex PCR; TCRdb holds only in-frame clones, not every one. The sample lists 50,000 to 55,000 clones; 70% to 85% were seen once. The germline V gene has CDR1 SGDLS and CDR2 YYNGEE. CDR3 length: 16 amino acids. V lost 4 bases to trimming and J lost 0 bases; unmatched junction nucleotides: 9. Seattle patients were enrolled during active infection and followed longitudinally. The sequenced sample consisted of peripheral blood. This chain joins TRBV9 and TRBJ2-5, with TRBD1 identical over 7 bases. This TCR derives from an elderly man with COVID-19, enrolled during active disease. CDR3 coding DNA: TGTGCCAGCAGCCCCGGGGACAGAACGTACCAAGAGACCCAGTACTTC. This sequence encodes CASSPGDRTYQETQYF.